The rows below give T cell receptor beta chains drawn from one sample of a study of vaccination and CD4 T cells after COVID-19. TCRdb processed the PCR reads anew with MiXCR; each CDR3 protein has one entry. The table shows roughly 20,000 distinct CDR3 sequences, with about 27% occurring only once. No cognate antigen is known for these TCRs. Sequencing was performed on cultured CD4+ T cells from blood. All receptors derive from a human donor with COVID-19. CDR3s include the opening cysteine and the closing phenylalanine or tryptophan. A D gene is named only where the DNA matches it firmly. Not all rows give a size; the values are once, few, many and, for expanded clones, a class.

V: TRBV2
J: TRBJ2-5
D: TRBD2
size: few
CDR3: CARTTSGGETQYF
DNA: TGTGCCAGAACGACTAGCGGAGGGGAGACCCAGTACTTC

V: TRBV6-4
J: TRBJ1-5
D: -
size: few
CDR3: CARDRTNNQPQHF
DNA: TGTGCCAGGGACAGAACTAACAATCAGCCCCAGCATTTT

V: TRBV20-1
J: TRBJ2-5
D: TRBD2
size: -
CDR3: CSAGNMGTSGLQETQYF
DNA: TGCAGTGCGGGGAATATGGGGACTAGCGGATTACAAGAGACCCAGTACTTC

V: TRBV15
J: TRBJ2-6
D: -
size: few
CDR3: CATSRVGTRSGANVLTF
DNA: TGTGCCACCAGCAGAGTTGGGACACGCTCTGGGGCCAACGTCCTGACTTTC

V: TRBV2
J: TRBJ2-7
D: -
size: few
CDR3: CASSESAPTEQYF
DNA: TGTGCCAGCAGTGAATCAGCACCTACCGAGCAGTACTTC

V: TRBV3-1
J: TRBJ2-3
D: TRBD2
size: -
CDR3: CASSQATSGGAADTQYF
DNA: TGTGCCAGCAGCCAAGCCACTAGCGGGGGGGCTGCGGATACGCAGTATTTT

V: TRBV20-1
J: TRBJ1-2
D: -
size: few
CDR3: CSARVPGTIYGYTF
DNA: TGCAGTGCTAGAGTACCCGGGACAATCTATGGCTACACCTTC

V: TRBV7-2
J: TRBJ1-6
D: -
size: -
CDR3: CASSPFKPTPLHF
DNA: TGTGCCAGCAGCCCTTTCAAGCCGACACCCCTCCACTTT

V: TRBV20-1
J: TRBJ1-2
D: -
size: few
CDR3: CSARAGLRYGYTF
DNA: TGCAGTGCTAGAGCCGGACTACGGTATGGCTACACCTTC

V: TRBV29-1
J: TRBJ2-1
D: TRBD2
size: -
CDR3: CSVEPRLAGRNEQFF
DNA: TGCAGCGTTGAGCCTAGACTAGCGGGGCGAAATGAGCAGTTCTTC

V: TRBV12-3/TRBV12-4
J: TRBJ1-3
D: -
size: -
CDR3: CASSIRTAGNTIYF
DNA: TGTGCCAGTAGTATTCGGACCGCCGGAAACACCATATATTTT

V: TRBV6-5
J: TRBJ2-7
D: -
size: once
CDR3: CASSSGDFSVTYEQYF
DNA: TGTGCCAGCAGTTCTGGGGACTTCTCCGTAACGTACGAGCAGTACTTC

V: TRBV6-2/TRBV6-3
J: TRBJ2-7
D: TRBD2
size: -
CDR3: CASRMGGSSYEQYF
DNA: TGTGCCAGCAGGATGGGGGGGAGCTCCTACGAGCAGTACTTC

V: TRBV7-7
J: TRBJ2-2
D: -
size: few
CDR3: CASSPRKGNTGELFF
DNA: TGTGCTAGCAGCCCCCGTAAAGGGAACACCGGGGAGCTGTTTTTT

V: TRBV20-1
J: TRBJ1-5
D: -
size: few
CDR3: CSAPFFRGPLNQPQHF
DNA: TGCAGTGCTCCCTTTTTTCGGGGGCCCCTCAATCAGCCCCAGCATTTT

V: TRBV28
J: TRBJ2-5
D: TRBD2
size: -
CDR3: CATQAGGPGETQYF
DNA: TGTGCCACCCAAGCGGGGGGGCCAGGAGAGACCCAGTACTTC

V: TRBV4-2
J: TRBJ1-5
D: TRBD1
size: few
CDR3: CASSQADRARYQPQHF
DNA: TGTGCCAGCAGCCAAGCCGACAGGGCTCGGTATCAGCCCCAGCATTTT

V: TRBV24-1
J: TRBJ2-7
D: -
size: -
CDR3: CATSAMGYEQYF
DNA: TGTGCCACCAGTGCGATGGGGTACGAGCAGTACTTC

V: TRBV19
J: TRBJ2-2
D: -
size: -
CDR3: CASRRSTVNTGELFF
DNA: TGTGCCAGTAGGCGTTCGACAGTGAACACCGGGGAGCTGTTTTTT

V: TRBV15
J: TRBJ2-5
D: -
size: few
CDR3: CATSRDMQGTTQETQYF
DNA: TGTGCCACCAGCAGAGATATGCAGGGGACAACCCAAGAGACCCAGTACTTC

V: TRBV6-1
J: TRBJ2-5
D: TRBD2
size: -
CDR3: CASSEGTSGVNAGETQYF
DNA: TGTGCCAGCAGTGAAGGAACTAGCGGGGTAAATGCGGGAGAGACCCAGTACTTC

V: TRBV20-1
J: TRBJ2-2
D: -
size: -
CDR3: CSARPSRGGATGELFF
DNA: TGCAGTGCTCGACCGTCCAGAGGGGGGGCCACCGGGGAGCTGTTTTTT

V: TRBV25-1
J: TRBJ1-5
D: -
size: -
CDR3: CAGTSGKNQPQHF
DNA: TGTGCCGGCACGTCAGGGAAAAATCAGCCCCAGCATTTT

V: TRBV12-3/TRBV12-4
J: TRBJ1-1
D: -
size: -
CDR3: CASSLVSIGNTEAFF
DNA: TGTGCCAGCAGTTTGGTTTCGATCGGGAACACTGAAGCTTTCTTT

V: TRBV20-1
J: TRBJ1-1
D: -
size: medium-sized
CDR3: CSATRPKGGANTEAFF
DNA: TGCAGTGCTACCCGGCCGAAGGGAGGGGCGAACACTGAAGCTTTCTTT

V: TRBV18
J: TRBJ2-2
D: -
size: few
CDR3: CASPRGNTGELFF
DNA: TGTGCCAGCCCGCGGGGTAACACCGGGGAGCTGTTTTTT

V: TRBV29-1
J: TRBJ1-5
D: TRBD1
size: -
CDR3: CSVRGQGLNQPQHF
DNA: TGCAGCGTGAGGGGACAGGGTCTCAATCAGCCCCAGCATTTT

V: TRBV27
J: TRBJ1-1
D: -
size: -
CDR3: CASSPGNTEAFF
DNA: TGTGCCAGCAGTCCGGGAAACACTGAAGCTTTCTTT

V: TRBV5-4
J: TRBJ2-6
D: -
size: -
CDR3: CASSLEQLSGANVLTF
DNA: TGTGCCAGCAGCTTGGAACAGCTCTCTGGGGCCAACGTCCTGACTTTC

V: TRBV12-3/TRBV12-4
J: TRBJ1-1
D: -
size: few
CDR3: CASSGTRDTEAFF
DNA: TGTGCCAGCAGCGGAACCCGGGACACTGAAGCTTTCTTT

V: TRBV20-1
J: TRBJ2-5
D: TRBD2
size: few
CDR3: CSARQSAGAQETQYF
DNA: TGCAGTGCTAGACAGTCAGCGGGGGCTCAAGAGACCCAGTACTTC

V: TRBV11-2
J: TRBJ1-6
D: TRBD1
size: -
CDR3: CASSLLDRAYNSPLHF
DNA: TGTGCCAGCAGCCTTCTCGACAGGGCCTATAATTCACCCCTCCACTTT

V: TRBV7-2
J: TRBJ1-6
D: -
size: -
CDR3: CASSLLWPYNSPLHF
DNA: TGTGCCAGCAGCCTCCTCTGGCCCTATAATTCACCCCTCCACTTT

V: TRBV10-3
J: TRBJ1-2
D: TRBD1
size: -
CDR3: CAISRDREAYGYTF
DNA: TGTGCCATCAGTCGGGACAGGGAAGCCTATGGCTACACCTTC

V: TRBV9
J: TRBJ1-1
D: -
size: -
CDR3: CASSIRQETEAFF
DNA: TGTGCCAGCAGCATCCGGCAGGAGACTGAAGCTTTCTTT

V: TRBV27
J: TRBJ2-7
D: -
size: -
CDR3: CASGPPGVIEQYF
DNA: TGTGCCAGCGGTCCCCCAGGGGTAATTGAGCAGTACTTC

V: TRBV6-5
J: TRBJ2-5
D: -
size: -
CDR3: CASSYSGRTQYF
DNA: TGTGCCAGCAGTTACTCCGGCAGGACCCAGTACTTC

V: TRBV12-3/TRBV12-4
J: TRBJ2-3
D: -
size: -
CDR3: CASNQMGTQYF
DNA: TGTGCCAGCAATCAAATGGGGACGCAGTATTTT

V: TRBV3-1
J: TRBJ1-1
D: -
size: -
CDR3: CASSEDTRNTEAFF
DNA: TGTGCCAGCAGCGAGGACACACGGAACACTGAAGCTTTCTTT

V: TRBV20-1
J: TRBJ1-1
D: -
size: -
CDR3: CSVRDPQRGRLMNTEAFF
DNA: TGCAGTGTTAGAGACCCCCAGCGGGGGCGGTTAATGAACACTGAAGCTTTCTTT

V: TRBV11-3
J: TRBJ2-3
D: -
size: -
CDR3: CASTRGQDTQYF
DNA: TGTGCCAGCACCCGGGGCCAAGATACGCAGTATTTT

V: TRBV7-8
J: TRBJ1-2
D: TRBD1
size: -
CDR3: CASSLDEDRVYGYTF
DNA: TGTGCCAGCAGCTTAGATGAAGACAGGGTCTATGGCTACACCTTC

V: TRBV6-4
J: TRBJ1-5
D: TRBD1
size: few
CDR3: CASSINRGQPQHF
DNA: TGTGCCAGCAGTATAAACAGGGGGCAGCCCCAGCATTTT

V: TRBV21-1
J: TRBJ2-2
D: -
size: few
CDR3: CASSVLGGNTGELFF
DNA: TGTGCCAGCAGCGTTCTAGGAGGGAACACCGGGGAGCTGTTTTTT

V: TRBV20-1
J: TRBJ2-5
D: -
size: -
CDR3: CSAPDQGWETQYF
DNA: TGCAGTGCTCCCGACCAGGGTTGGGAGACCCAGTACTTC

V: TRBV18
J: TRBJ1-5
D: -
size: -
CDR3: CASSPDRPDSNQPQHF
DNA: TGTGCCAGCTCACCAGACAGGCCAGATAGCAATCAGCCCCAGCATTTT

V: TRBV9
J: TRBJ2-3
D: -
size: -
CDR3: CASSVATRQDTQYF
DNA: TGTGCCAGCAGCGTAGCTACGCGGCAAGATACGCAGTATTTT

V: TRBV7-7
J: TRBJ2-5
D: -
size: few
CDR3: CASSLSGKAGETQYF
DNA: TGTGCTAGCAGCTTAAGCGGAAAGGCAGGGGAGACCCAGTACTTC

V: TRBV5-5
J: TRBJ1-5
D: -
size: few
CDR3: CASTLGLGGNQPQHF
DNA: TGTGCCAGCACCCTTGGCTTAGGTGGCAATCAGCCCCAGCATTTT

V: TRBV9
J: TRBJ1-2
D: -
size: -
CDR3: CASSVDGNYGYTF
DNA: TGTGCCAGCAGCGTAGACGGAAACTATGGCTACACCTTC

V: TRBV19
J: TRBJ1-5
D: TRBD1
size: -
CDR3: CASSRDRGSEPQHF
DNA: TGTGCCAGCAGCCGGGACAGGGGCTCTGAGCCCCAGCATTTT

V: TRBV20-1
J: TRBJ1-4
D: TRBD1
size: few
CDR3: CSATPGTVEKLFF
DNA: TGCAGTGCTACCCCCGGGACAGTTGAAAAACTGTTTTTT

V: TRBV5-4
J: TRBJ1-2
D: -
size: -
CDR3: CASGEGVNYGYTF
DNA: TGTGCCAGCGGAGAGGGAGTAAACTATGGCTACACCTTC

V: TRBV6-1
J: TRBJ2-7
D: -
size: -
CDR3: CASSDPGRTYEQYF
DNA: TGTGCCAGCAGTGACCCAGGGAGAACCTACGAGCAGTACTTC

V: TRBV2
J: TRBJ2-3
D: TRBD2
size: few
CDR3: CASSTLAGGRDTQYF
DNA: TGTGCCAGCAGTACCTTAGCGGGGGGTCGGGATACGCAGTATTTT

V: TRBV28
J: TRBJ1-5
D: -
size: few
CDR3: CASSLPDQAQHF
DNA: TGTGCCAGCAGTTTGCCTGATCAGGCCCAGCATTTT

V: TRBV7-2
J: TRBJ1-3
D: -
size: few
CDR3: CASSRDRTSGNTIYF
DNA: TGTGCCAGCAGCCGGGACCGGACGTCGGGAAACACCATATATTTT

V: TRBV24-1
J: TRBJ2-7
D: TRBD2
size: medium-sized
CDR3: CATQRGPTEPGEQYF
DNA: TGTGCCACCCAGCGGGGACCAACGGAACCGGGTGAGCAGTACTTC